This T cell receptor beta chain was sequenced during a study of cytomegalovirus exposure and HLA in healthy donors. Amplification used 60 Vbeta primers and 13 Jbeta primers. This table comes from immunoSEQ multiplex PCR, and its TCRdb copy is limited to in-frame clones, with some not included. This table holds about 64,000 clones, 60% to 80% found once. The CDR3 length is 15 residues. V was shortened by 3 bases and J by 1 base, with 9 bases between the two germline ends. Germline loops: CDR1 SGHAT, CDR2 FQNNGV. The source of this sequence is a male donor in good health and CMV-seropositive. This rearrangement joins TRBV11-2 to TRBJ1-4; D is possibly TRBD1 (5 bases). The sequenced sample was PBMCs. The CDR3 sequence is CASSLSTGTNEKLFF. CDR3 in DNA: TGTGCCAGCAGCTTGTCCACAGGAACTAATGAAAAACTGTTTTTT.